The T cell receptor (beta chain) described here comes from a study of OX40 agonist ivuxolimab in advanced cancers. Sequenced by immunoSEQ multiplex PCR; TCRdb stores in-frame clones only, minus some. Of tens of thousands of clones listed, around 87% are singletons. This CDR3 has 16 amino acids. Trimming removed 2 bases at V and 4 bases at J, with 16 bases between. The germline V gene has CDR1 SGHNT and CDR2 YYREEE (reference sequence). The timepoints at which blood was sampled were baseline, cycle 4 day 1, and cycle 7 day 1. The rearrangement joins TRBV5-4 to TRBJ2-1; D not certain. This clonotype was obtained from an adult with an advanced solid tumor such as melanoma, head and neck, liver or kidney cancer. The specimen comprised CD4+ or CD8+ T cells sorted from blood, sampled in a trial of the OX40 agonist ivuxolimab. The chain's CDR3 is CASSLGSSTTYNEQFF. The CDR3 DNA sequence: TGTGCCAGCAGCTTAGGCTCCTCCACAACTTACAATGAGCAGTTCTTC.